This record concerns one TCR beta chain sequence. This sample is drawn from a study of blood T cell repertoires in COVID-19. Across the whole study: The study drew acute and convalescent COVID-19 samples from the United States, Italy and Spain. From T cells, B-cell-depleted T cells, or PBMCs came the material, which was cDNA or gDNA.

The germline V gene encodes CDR1 ENHRY and CDR2 SYGVKD. The CDR3 length is 14 residues. The V and J ends lost 0 bases and 2 bases respectively, with 7 bases between them. In the study's own analysis: Estimation of nucleated cell counts relied on the amplification of reference gene primers. Assay used: immunoSEQ multiplex PCR; TCRdb lists only in-frame clones, some missing. Clone size and V and J calls were adopted from that table, with D and trimming inferred from the DNA. This sample yields 260,000 or so clones, of which approximately 85% are seen a single time; approximately 8.8% belongs to the top ten.

This sequence was found in a man aged 18-30 years with active or convalescent COVID-19. Input material: peripheral blood. This chain links TRBV10-3 with TRBJ1-2; the D is unclear. The CDR3 bases are TGTGCCATCAGTGAGTCGCTAGACAACTATGGCTACACCTTC. Amino acid sequence: CAISESLDNYGYTF.